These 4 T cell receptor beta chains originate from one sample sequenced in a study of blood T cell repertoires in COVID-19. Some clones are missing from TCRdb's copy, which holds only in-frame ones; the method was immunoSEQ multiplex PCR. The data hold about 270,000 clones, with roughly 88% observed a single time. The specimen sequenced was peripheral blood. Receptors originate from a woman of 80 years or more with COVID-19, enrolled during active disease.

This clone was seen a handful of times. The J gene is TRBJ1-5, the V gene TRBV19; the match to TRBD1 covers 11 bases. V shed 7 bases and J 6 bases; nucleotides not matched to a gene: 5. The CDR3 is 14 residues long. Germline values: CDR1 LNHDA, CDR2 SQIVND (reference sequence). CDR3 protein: CASTDRGPVQPQHF. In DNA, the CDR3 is TGTGCCAGTACGGACAGGGGGCCAGTTCAGCCCCAGCATTTT.

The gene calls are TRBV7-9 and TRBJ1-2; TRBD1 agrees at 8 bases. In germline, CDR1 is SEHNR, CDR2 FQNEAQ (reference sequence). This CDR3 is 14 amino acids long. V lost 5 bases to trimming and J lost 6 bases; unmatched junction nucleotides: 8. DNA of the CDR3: TGTGCCAGCAGCCTCGGACAGGGTAATCATGGCTACACCTTC. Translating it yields CASSLGQGNHGYTF.

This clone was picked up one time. The CDR3 bases are TGTGCCATCAGTGATCAGGATACCAAACACAATGAGCAGTTCTTC. Its translation is CAISDQDTKHNEQFF. The V call is TRBV10-3, the J call TRBJ2-1; D gene uncertain. The CDR3 extends over 15 amino acids. Deletions cut 3 bases from V and 5 bases from J, with 14 bases between. Per the germline V gene, CDR1 is ENHRY and CDR2 is SYGVKD.

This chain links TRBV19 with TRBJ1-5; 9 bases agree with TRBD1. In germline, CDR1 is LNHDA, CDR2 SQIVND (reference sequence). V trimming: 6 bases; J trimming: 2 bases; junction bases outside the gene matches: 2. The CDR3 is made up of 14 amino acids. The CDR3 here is CASRGQGGNQPQHF. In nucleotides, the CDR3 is TGTGCCAGTAGGGGACAGGGAGGCAATCAGCCCCAGCATTTT.